The clone carrying this T cell receptor beta chain was seen more than once but under ten times. What it recognizes is unknown. Germline-derived CDR1 and CDR2 are MNHEY and SMNVEV (reference sequence). Trimming removed 5 bases at V and 4 bases at J, with 12 bases between. There are 15 residues in the CDR3. Using unique molecular identifiers, the investigators prepared the TCRbeta library. TCRdb re-derived calls from the PCR reads in MiXCR, one entry per CDR3 protein. This sample has about 870,000 distinct CDR3 sequences, with 16% found just once. The data derive from a study of T-cell reconstitution after alpha-beta-depleted transplantation in children. General study results and limits: About two months after transplant, alpha-beta T cells reportedly came from several hundred expanded graft clones. T cells produced anew were the main source of T-cell counts and diversity one year after transplant.

The genes are TRBV27 and TRBJ2-6; no reliable D call. This TCR derives from a male patient between 10 and 17 years old who had a stem cell transplant for acute lymphoblastic leukemia, so the T cells may come from the graft donor. The specimen comprised PBMCs, mostly from graft donor cells, sampled 360 days after TCRalphabeta/CD19-depleted stem cell transplant. The CDR3 sequence: CASSPWEGGANVLTF. The CDR3 bases are TGTGCCAGCAGTCCCTGGGAAGGAGGGGCCAACGTCCTGACTTTC.